Sequencing of this T cell receptor beta chain was carried out in a study of T-cell memory formation after mild COVID-19 (dated by TCRdb to the early 2020s). General notes on the study: TCR sequence clusters from the two donors were largely donor specific. T-cell clones expanding and contracting after mild COVID-19 in a couple of donors were tracked by longitudinal TCRalpha and TCRbeta repertoire sequencing. The cohort was made up of two young adult volunteers, one female and one male, who were previously healthy. The study at large found these results: Some responding clones were detected in pre-infection memory, which suggested that pre-existing cross-reactive memory T cells had joined the SARS-CoV-2 response. The study included only a couple of mild cases, and larger cohorts that include severe cases with pre-infection samples were judged to be necessary. Contracting CD4+ clones appeared mostly in the CM and EM memory subsets, whereas CD8+ clones were enriched in EMRA. Clones that contracted from day 15 to 85 showed balanced CD4/CD8 phenotypes, whereas a second wave of clones that expanded from day 15 to 37 leaned towards CD4+. SARS-CoV-2 specificity of the second-wave clones peaking on day 37 was not confirmed.

Trimming at the junction amounts to 3 bases on V and 2 bases on J, and the germline ends lie 8 bases apart. Including the terminal cysteine and phenylalanine, the CDR3 comprises 14 residues. Here the CDR3 DNA is all that survives: 42 bases in frame from base 1. The sequencing machine was an Illumina NovaSeq 6000. cDNA libraries for TCRalpha and TCRbeta were prepared by 5'RACE using constant-segment primers, with sample barcodes and unique molecular identifiers added. Trizol reagent was used to extract RNA from every sample. Amplification of the libraries took two PCR steps, and the second step added a second sample barcode plus Illumina TruSeq adapters. The libraries were sequenced on an Illumina NovaSeq using 2 x 150 bp paired-end reads. The authors' pipeline ran thus. With migec v1.2.7, reads were demultiplexed and then collapsed into UMI-guided consensus sequences. Using mixcr v2.1.11, UMI consensuses were aligned to TRA and TRB V and J templates and then assembled into clonotypes. Clonotypes were classified as expanded or contracted when called significant by both edgeR and NoisET, with noise models trained on biological replicates. For edgeR calls, a false discovery rate-adjusted p below 0.01 and a log2 fold-change threshold of 1 were applied. PCA with hierarchical clustering of max-normalized trajectories of the 1000 most abundant clonotypes was used as exploratory dynamics analysis. Each responding clone was given a CD4 or CD8 phenotype based on the CD4+ and CD8+ repertoires, which had been sequenced separately. TCRdb's own reprocessing of the public reads used fastp at Q25 and MiXCR and kept productive beta chains. Rows matching on CDR3 protein sequence are summarized as one entry with the most common DNA and genes. The authors' filters were not applied to this entry. The table for this sample lists a few hundred thousand distinct CDR3 sequences; roughly 25% of them were counted only once. Around 12% of the sample lies in the top ten.

Ficoll-Paque density gradient centrifugation was used to isolate PBMCs. This clonotype was seen ten or more times. The antigen it binds to is not known. Per-base quality was not reported, and no clone a single base away is much larger than it. This sequence was found in an adult woman who had mild COVID-19 (a few samples of this study predate the infection). The sample titles of this study are shuffled in the database, so cell type and time point are left out; the donor was told from shared clones. This receptor chain uses TRBV23-1 and TRBJ2-1; tentative D gene TRBD2, with 5 bases matching. TRBV23-1 is flagged as an ORF with uncertain function. Sequencing was done on a sample of PBMCs or a T cell subset sorted from them (not recorded which). The DNA is TGCGCCAGCAGTCACCCGGGAACCTACAATGAGCAGTTCTTC. Its protein reads: CASSHPGTYNEQFF.